This TCR beta chain comes out of a study of PD-L1 blockade in urothelial cancer. General study findings and limits: Better survival was predicted by below-median pretreatment blood TCR clonality. Enhanced expansion of tumor-associated blood clones at 3 weeks characterized durable-benefit patients.

The CDR3 runs 17 residues. The germline CDR1 and CDR2 sequences are LNHDA and SQIVND (reference sequence). Deletions cut 4 bases from V and 0 bases from J, with 18 bases between. Regarding time point: pretreatment peripheral blood. Profiling relied on immunoSEQ multiplex PCR, and the TCRdb table lists in-frame clones only, not all of them. Here the sample spans 85,000 to 95,000 clones, 80% to 90% being singletons. Comment on this clone: Its antigen is as yet unknown.

V and J are TRBV19 and TRBJ1-1; no reliable D call. Here the sequenced sample was PBMCs, taken around atezolizumab (anti-PD-L1) treatment. This receptor was identified in an elderly woman with urothelial cancer. CDR3 nucleotides: TGTGCCAGTAGTACTGGACTGCGGAGGAGCATGAACACTGAAGCTTTCTTT. Protein: CASSTGLRRSMNTEAFF.